This record concerns one T cell receptor beta chain sequence. What this receptor recognizes is not known. No per-base quality is available; no much larger clone lies one base away. Looking up the germline V gene (reference sequence) yields CDR1 LNHNV and CDR2 YYDKDF. Inclusive of the bounding cysteine and phenylalanine, the CDR3 is 13 residues long. Only the CDR3 portion is preserved as DNA: 39 bases, with reading frame beginning at the first base. V is clipped by 2 bases and J by 2 bases, and the sequence between their germline boundaries is 4 bases long. This sample was included in a study of T cell responses to AZD1222 COVID-19 vaccine (dated by TCRdb to the early 2020s). For the wider study: AZD1222 recipients given second doses at about 4 weeks or at about 12 weeks were pooled, since spike-specific TCR depth and breadth were not found to differ between the two schedules. Trial participants were enrolled into age subgroups of 18-55, 56-69 and 70-plus years, which contained 148, 28 and 57 TCR-sequenced participants, respectively. A total of 230 to 250 trial participants underwent TCR sequencing, of whom approximately 200 had received two doses of AZD1222 and about 25 had received two doses of the MenACWY control vaccine.

Study-wide findings and limitations: The 56-69-year group was small, and its depth increase did not reach significance, likely because of low power. CD4 TCRs associated with the vaccine covered the entire spike protein, and the dominant responses were in regions 160-218 and 743-854. Conclusions about previously exposed vaccinees were limited because only six AZD1222 recipients were SARS-CoV-2 seropositive at baseline. Because no day 14 peak-response samples were available, repertoires were characterized only after the peak T cell response. Epitopes outside the regions mutated in the B.1.351 and B.1.1.7 variants were reportedly recognized by nearly half of the unique spike-specific TCRs. Participants were mostly white British and included more females than males, and it was suggested by the authors that clonal diversity may have been underestimated. Spike-specific TCR breadth and depth rose significantly after two AZD1222 doses compared with day 0 and with MenACWY recipients.

Interpreted using the paper, the time point label stands for: baseline before first vaccination. The vaccinee samples were drawn from two UK trials, COV001 and COV002, one of which was a single-blind randomized controlled phase 2/3 trial testing AZD1222 (ChAdOx1 nCoV-19) in healthy adults. For TCRbeta chain sequencing, PBMC samples from trial participants were taken at day 0 and at day 28 after the second dose. The CDR3 regions of human TCRbeta chains were analyzed by immunosequencing. The authors' analysis ran thus. TCRs in the repertoires were compared against a reference library of SARS-CoV-2-specific TCRs that had been generated with the MIRA antigen-specificity platform. Breadth was defined as the fraction of unique TCRs that were SARS-CoV-2-associated, and depth was defined as the fraction of total T cells that were SARS-CoV-2-associated. Using the MIRA data, each spike-specific TCR was assigned both to the spike region to which the TCR was reactive and to a CD4 or CD8 class. Log10-transformed breadth and depth values were compared by one-way ANOVA with Sidak's multiple comparisons tests. The table was pulled from immuneACCESS by TCRdb, which kept in-frame rearrangements only. Such tables lose some clones; where checked, under half of the loss comes from unresolved V genes, and the rest has no known cause. The V and J calls and the clone size are those of that table, but D and trimming were determined from the DNA. In all, the sample holds roughly 93,000 clones, and about 89% of those were seen once. The ten top clones hold 1.5% to 2% of the sample.

Sequenced here: peripheral blood, sampled on day 0 of AZD1222 vaccination. The chain links TRBV15 with TRBJ1-3, with no confidently assigned D gene. The TCR was taken from an adult in good health. The CDR3: CATSRLAGNTIYF. The DNA is as follows: TGTGCCACCAGCAGATTAGCTGGAAACACCATATATTTT.